The present entry profiles one T cell receptor (beta chain) with its context. The data belong to a study of T cells expressing NK-cell markers. Each CDR3 protein gets one entry in TCRdb, which reprocessed the 5' RACE reads and gives no DNA. This table holds 500,000 to 700,000 distinct CDR3 sequences. Germline loops: CDR1 ENHRY, CDR2 SYGVKD. The CDR3 totals 14 residues. Source material: blood T cells: a sorted CD56 or NKG2C T cell subset, CD4+ or CD8+ T cells, or bulk PBMC T cells (not recorded which). The chain joins TRBV10-3 to TRBJ2-3. This clonotype was sampled from a man younger than 30 in good health. CDR3 amino acids: CAIRGTHFTDTQYF.